This TCR beta chain was sequenced in a study of T cell responses to AZD1222 COVID-19 vaccine. Study as a whole: Analysis merged second doses at about 4 or about 12 weeks.

Some clones are missing from TCRdb's copy, which holds only in-frame ones; the method was immunoSEQ multiplex PCR. The repertoire has about 190,000 clones, approximately 90% of them found once; the top ten carry approximately 0.98%. The germline gives CDR1 WNHNN, CDR2 SYGVQD (reference sequence). V lost 5 bases to trimming and J lost 4 bases, with 11 bases between them. The CDR3 loop spans 14 amino acids. The J gene is TRBJ2-2, the V gene TRBV10-1; D gene ambiguous. Sample: peripheral blood, taken on day 0 of AZD1222 vaccination. The TCR was taken from an adult in good health. The CDR3 spells CASSYSLGTGELFF. Here the CDR3 DNA reads TGCGCCAGCAGTTATTCGTTGGGCACCGGGGAGCTGTTTTTT.